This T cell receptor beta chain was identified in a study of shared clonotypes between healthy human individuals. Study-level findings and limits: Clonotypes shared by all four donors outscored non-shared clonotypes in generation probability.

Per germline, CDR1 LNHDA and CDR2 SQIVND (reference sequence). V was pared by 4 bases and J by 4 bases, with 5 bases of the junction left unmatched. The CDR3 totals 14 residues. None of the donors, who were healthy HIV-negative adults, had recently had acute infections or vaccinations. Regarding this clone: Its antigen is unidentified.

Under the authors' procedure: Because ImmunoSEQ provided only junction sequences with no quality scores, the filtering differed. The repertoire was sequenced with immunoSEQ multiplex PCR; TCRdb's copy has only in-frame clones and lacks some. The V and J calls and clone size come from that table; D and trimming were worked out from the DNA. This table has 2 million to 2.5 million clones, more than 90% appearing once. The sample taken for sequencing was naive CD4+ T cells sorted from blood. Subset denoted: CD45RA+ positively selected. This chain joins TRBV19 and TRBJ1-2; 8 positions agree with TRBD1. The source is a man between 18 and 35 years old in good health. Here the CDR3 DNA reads TGTGCCAGTAGTACTCCGGACAGGGCCTATGGCTACACCTTC. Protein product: CASSTPDRAYGYTF.